Listed below are T cell receptor beta chains from one sample, sequenced in a study of cytomegalovirus exposure and HLA in healthy donors. Sequencing used immunoSEQ multiplex PCR; TCRdb keeps in-frame clones, though not all of them. The data contain about 200,000 clones, 80% to 85% of them singletons. The sequenced material came from PBMCs. Receptors were obtained from a woman between 40 and 50 years old in good health and CMV-seronegative. Both conserved end residues are part of each CDR3. Each record gives: CDR3 protein, CDR3 DNA, D gene, V gene, J gene, clone size. D genes are given only for firm matches. Size values are once, few and many counts, or a class for expanded clones, and some rows have none.

CASGRKGGSEQFF	TGTGCCAGCGGTCGAAAGGGTGGGAGTGAGCAGTTCTTC	-	TRBV6-1	TRBJ2-1	few
CASLPAVNTEAFF	TGTGCCAGCCTCCCTGCGGTGAACACTGAAGCTTTCTTT	-	TRBV7-2	TRBJ1-1	-
CSVPSRTWGQETQYF	TGCAGCGTTCCCTCGCGGACTTGGGGCCAAGAGACCCAGTACTTC	-	TRBV29-1	TRBJ2-5	once
CASKHRGREEYGYTF	TGTGCCAGCAAACATAGGGGGAGGGAGGAGTATGGCTACACCTTC	-	TRBV2	TRBJ1-2	-
CASSYQVGGILAFF	TGTGCCAGCAGTTACCAGGTGGGGGGGATTTTGGCTTTCTTT	-	TRBV6-5	TRBJ1-1	few
CASSDPLAGEVAYNEQFF	TGCGCCAGCAGTGATCCCCTAGCGGGAGAGGTAGCCTACAATGAGCAGTTCTTC	TRBD2	TRBV10-2	TRBJ2-1	-
CASSLQQGGQAFF	TGTGCCAGCAGCTTGCAACAGGGTGGACAAGCTTTCTTT	-	TRBV7-3	TRBJ1-1	-
CASSHATGTGNEKLFF	TGCGCCAGCAGCCATGCTACCGGGACAGGGAATGAAAAACTGTTTTTT	TRBD1	TRBV4-1	TRBJ1-4	-
CASSISRQGTTEAFF	TGTGCCAGCAGTATATCCCGACAGGGGACCACTGAAGCTTTCTTT	TRBD1	TRBV2	TRBJ1-1	-
CASSLYSGPYNEQFF	TGTGCCAGCAGTTTATATAGCGGCCCCTACAATGAGCAGTTCTTC	-	TRBV27	TRBJ2-1	few
CASSVGGGDYGYTF	TGTGCCAGCAGCGTAGGGGGGGGCGACTATGGCTACACCTTC	-	TRBV9	TRBJ1-2	-
CASSDARQAFF	TGTGCCAGCAGTGACGCGCGCCAAGCTTTCTTT	-	TRBV2	TRBJ1-1	-